This TCR beta chain was captured by sequencing in a study of cytomegalovirus exposure and HLA in healthy donors. Germline V gene sequence: CDR1 MNHEY, CDR2 SVGAGI. Deletions cut 6 bases from V and 4 bases from J, with 12 bases between. The CDR3 sequence is 13 residues long. In the PCR, 60 Vbeta and 13 Jbeta primers were used. The repertoire was sequenced with immunoSEQ multiplex PCR; TCRdb's copy has only in-frame clones and lacks some. Of 95,000 to 150,000 clones in the sample, 50% to 80% were seen once. Study observations and caveats: Several of the most significant clusters were apparently associated with common viral pathogens in a later analysis. As a later analysis showed, a missense DCLRE1C variant was linked to trimming of TCR beta V- and J-genes. Testing in vitro showed a few CMV-associated chains specific for CMV antigens.

Comment on this clone: Its antigen is not identified.

Sample: PBMCs. The source is a woman in her forties in good health and CMV-seropositive. The chain is built from TRBV6-5 and TRBJ1-2; D is possibly TRBD1 (6 bases). The CDR3 loop reads CASSKTGPYGYTF. CDR3 in DNA: TGTGCCAGCAGCAAAACAGGGCCCTATGGCTACACCTTC.